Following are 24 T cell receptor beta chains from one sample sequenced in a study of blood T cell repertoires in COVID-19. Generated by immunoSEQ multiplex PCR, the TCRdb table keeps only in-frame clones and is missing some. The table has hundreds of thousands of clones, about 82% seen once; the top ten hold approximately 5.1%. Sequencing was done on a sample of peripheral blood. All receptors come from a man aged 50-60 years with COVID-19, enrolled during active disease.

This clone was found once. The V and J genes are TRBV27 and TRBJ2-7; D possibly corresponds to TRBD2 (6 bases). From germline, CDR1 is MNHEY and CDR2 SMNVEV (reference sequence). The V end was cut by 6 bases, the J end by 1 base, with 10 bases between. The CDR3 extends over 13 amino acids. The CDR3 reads CASSPGLSYEQYF. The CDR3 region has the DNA TGTGCCAGCAGCCCGGGACTTTCCTACGAGCAGTACTTC.

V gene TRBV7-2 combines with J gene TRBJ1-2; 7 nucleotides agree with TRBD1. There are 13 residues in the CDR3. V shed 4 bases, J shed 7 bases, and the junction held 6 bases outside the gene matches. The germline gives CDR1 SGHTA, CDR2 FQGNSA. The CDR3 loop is CASSYGTVLGYTF. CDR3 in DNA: TGTGCCAGCAGCTACGGGACAGTCCTTGGCTACACCTTC.

CDR3 DNA sequence: TGCGCCAGCAGCTTGGTTCGGGGAAATAATGAAAAACTGTTTTTT. It translates to CASSLVRGNNEKLFF. The chain recombines TRBV5-1 with TRBJ1-4; no clear D gene. The CDR3 loop spans 15 amino acids. Germline lookup yields CDR1 SGHRS and CDR2 YFSETQ. V lost 0 bases to trimming and J lost 4 bases, with 10 bases between them.

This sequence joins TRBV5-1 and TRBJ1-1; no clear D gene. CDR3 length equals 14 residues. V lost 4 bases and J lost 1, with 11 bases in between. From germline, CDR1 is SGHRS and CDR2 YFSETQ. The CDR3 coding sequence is TGCGCCAGCAGCAAACCCGGGAGGAACACTGAAGCTTTCTTT. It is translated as CASSKPGRNTEAFF.

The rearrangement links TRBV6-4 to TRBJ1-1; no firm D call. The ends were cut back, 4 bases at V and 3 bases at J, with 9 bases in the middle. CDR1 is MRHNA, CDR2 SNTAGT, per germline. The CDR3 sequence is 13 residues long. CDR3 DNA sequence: TGTGCCAGCAGTGCCCAAGCGGACACTGAAGCTTTCTTT. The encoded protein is CASSAQADTEAFF.

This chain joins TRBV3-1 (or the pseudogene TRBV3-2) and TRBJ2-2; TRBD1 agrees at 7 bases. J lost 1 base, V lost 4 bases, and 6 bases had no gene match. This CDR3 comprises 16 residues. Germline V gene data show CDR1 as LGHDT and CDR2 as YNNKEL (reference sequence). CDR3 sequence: CASSRTGQLNTGELFF. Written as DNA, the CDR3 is TGTGCCAGCAGCCGGACGGGACAGCTGAACACCGGGGAGCTGTTTTTT.

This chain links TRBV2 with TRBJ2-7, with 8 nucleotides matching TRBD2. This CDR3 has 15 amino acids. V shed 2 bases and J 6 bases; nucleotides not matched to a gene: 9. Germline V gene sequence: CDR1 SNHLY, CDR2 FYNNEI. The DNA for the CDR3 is TGTGCCAGCAGTGAAAAGGCGGGGGGATCTATCGAGCAGTACTTC. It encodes CASSEKAGGSIEQYF.

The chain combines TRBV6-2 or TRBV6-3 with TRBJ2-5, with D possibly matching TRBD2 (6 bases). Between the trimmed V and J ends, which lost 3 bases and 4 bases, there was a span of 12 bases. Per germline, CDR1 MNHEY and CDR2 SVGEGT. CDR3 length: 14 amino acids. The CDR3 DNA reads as TGTGCCAGCAGTTATTCGGGGGTGGCAGAGACCCAGTACTTC. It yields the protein CASSYSGVAETQYF.

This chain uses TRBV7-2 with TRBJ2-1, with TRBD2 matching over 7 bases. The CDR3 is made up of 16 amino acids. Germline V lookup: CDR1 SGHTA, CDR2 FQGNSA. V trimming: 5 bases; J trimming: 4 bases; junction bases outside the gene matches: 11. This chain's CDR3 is CASSPESSGFYNEQFF. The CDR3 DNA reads TGTGCCAGCAGCCCCGAGTCTAGCGGATTTTACAATGAGCAGTTCTTC. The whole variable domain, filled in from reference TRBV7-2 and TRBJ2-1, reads GAGVSQSPSNKVTEKGKDVELRCDPISGHTALYWYRQSLGQGLEFLIYFQGNSAPDKSGLPSDRFSAERTGGSVSTLTIQRTQQEDSAVYLCASSPESSGFYNEQFFGPGTRLTVL.

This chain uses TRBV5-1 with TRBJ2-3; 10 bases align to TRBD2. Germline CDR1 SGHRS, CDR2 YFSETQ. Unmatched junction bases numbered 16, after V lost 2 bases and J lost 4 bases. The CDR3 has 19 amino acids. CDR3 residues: CASSFEPDSGGYRADTQYF. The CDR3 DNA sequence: TGCGCCAGCAGCTTTGAGCCGGATAGCGGGGGGTATAGGGCAGATACGCAGTATTTT.

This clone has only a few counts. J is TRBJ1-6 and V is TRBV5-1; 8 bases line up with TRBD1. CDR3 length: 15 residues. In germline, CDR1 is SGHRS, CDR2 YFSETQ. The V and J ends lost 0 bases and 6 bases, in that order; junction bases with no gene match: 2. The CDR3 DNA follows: TGCGCCAGCAGCTTGGACAGGGGGACTAATTCACCCCTCCACTTT. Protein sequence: CASSLDRGTNSPLHF.

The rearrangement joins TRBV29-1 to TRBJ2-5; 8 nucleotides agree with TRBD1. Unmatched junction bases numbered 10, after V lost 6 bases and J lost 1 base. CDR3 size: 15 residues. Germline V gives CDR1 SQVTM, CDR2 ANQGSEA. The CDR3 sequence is CSVAVTGVGQETQYF. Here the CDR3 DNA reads TGCAGCGTAGCAGTGACAGGGGTCGGCCAAGAGACCCAGTACTTC. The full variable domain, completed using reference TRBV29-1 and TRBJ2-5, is SAVISQKPSRDICQRGTSLTIQCQVDSQVTMMFWYRQQPGQSLTLIATANQGSEATYESGFVIDKFPISRPNLTFSTLTVSNMSPEDSSIYLCSVAVTGVGQETQYFGPGTRLLVL.

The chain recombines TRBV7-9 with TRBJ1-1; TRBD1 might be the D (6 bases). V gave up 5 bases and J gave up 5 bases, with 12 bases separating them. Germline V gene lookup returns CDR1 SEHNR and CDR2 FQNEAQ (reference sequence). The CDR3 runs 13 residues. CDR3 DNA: TGTGCCAGCAGCGAACAGGGATGGACTGAAGCTTTCTTT. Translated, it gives CASSEQGWTEAFF. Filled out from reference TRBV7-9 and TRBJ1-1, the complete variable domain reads DTGVSQNPRHKITKRGQNVTFRCDPISEHNRLYWYRQTLGQGPEFLTYFQNEAQLEKSRLLSDRFSAERPKGSFSTLEIQRTEQGDSAMYLCASSEQGWTEAFFGQGTRLTVV.

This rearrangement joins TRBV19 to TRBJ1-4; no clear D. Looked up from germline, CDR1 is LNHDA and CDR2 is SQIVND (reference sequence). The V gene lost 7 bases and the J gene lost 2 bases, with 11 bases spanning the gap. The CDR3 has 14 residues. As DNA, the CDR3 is TGTGCCAGTACCCCAGGTGGGACTAATGAAAAACTGTTTTTT. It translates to CASTPGGTNEKLFF.

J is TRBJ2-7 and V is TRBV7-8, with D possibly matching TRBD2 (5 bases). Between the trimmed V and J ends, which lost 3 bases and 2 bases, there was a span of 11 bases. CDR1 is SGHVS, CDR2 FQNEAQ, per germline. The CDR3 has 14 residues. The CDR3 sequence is CASSFNLGAYEQYF. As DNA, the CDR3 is TGTGCCAGCAGCTTTAATCTCGGGGCCTACGAGCAGTACTTC.

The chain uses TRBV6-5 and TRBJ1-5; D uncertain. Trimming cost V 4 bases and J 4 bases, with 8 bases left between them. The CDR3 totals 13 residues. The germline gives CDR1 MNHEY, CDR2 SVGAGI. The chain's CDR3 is CASSSQINQPQHF. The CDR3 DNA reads TGTGCCAGCAGTTCCCAGATTAATCAGCCCCAGCATTTT.

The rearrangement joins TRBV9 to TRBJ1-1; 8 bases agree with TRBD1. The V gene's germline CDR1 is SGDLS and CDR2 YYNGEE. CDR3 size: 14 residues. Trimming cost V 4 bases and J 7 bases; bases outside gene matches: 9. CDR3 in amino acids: CASSPHGTGLEAFF. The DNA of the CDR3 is TGTGCCAGCAGCCCTCACGGGACAGGCCTTGAAGCTTTCTTT.

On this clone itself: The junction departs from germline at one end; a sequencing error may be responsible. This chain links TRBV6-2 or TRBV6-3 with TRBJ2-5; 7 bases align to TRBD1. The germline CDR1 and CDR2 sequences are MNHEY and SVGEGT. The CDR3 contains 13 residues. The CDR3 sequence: CASSYYTLGQIDF. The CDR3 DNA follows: TGTGCCAGCAGTTACTATACGTTGGGACAGATTGACTTC.

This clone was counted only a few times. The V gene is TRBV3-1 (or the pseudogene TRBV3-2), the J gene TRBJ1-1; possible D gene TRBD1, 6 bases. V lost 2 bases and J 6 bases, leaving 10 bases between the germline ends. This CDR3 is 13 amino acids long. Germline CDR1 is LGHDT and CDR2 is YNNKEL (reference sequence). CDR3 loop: CASSQTGRAEAFF. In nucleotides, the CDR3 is TGTGCCAGCAGCCAAACAGGGAGAGCTGAAGCTTTCTTT.

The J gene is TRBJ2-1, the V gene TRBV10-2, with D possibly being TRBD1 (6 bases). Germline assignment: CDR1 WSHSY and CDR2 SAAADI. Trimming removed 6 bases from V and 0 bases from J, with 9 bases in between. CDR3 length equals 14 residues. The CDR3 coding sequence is TGCGCCAGCAGGACACAGGGCTCCTACAATGAGCAGTTCTTC. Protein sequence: CASRTQGSYNEQFF.

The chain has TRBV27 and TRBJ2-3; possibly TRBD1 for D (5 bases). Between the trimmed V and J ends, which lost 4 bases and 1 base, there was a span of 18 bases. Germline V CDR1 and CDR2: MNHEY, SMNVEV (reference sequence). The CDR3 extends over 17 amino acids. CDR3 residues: CASSYPSGNIGTDTQYF. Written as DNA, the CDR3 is TGTGCCAGCAGTTACCCCTCAGGGAACATCGGCACAGATACGCAGTATTTT.

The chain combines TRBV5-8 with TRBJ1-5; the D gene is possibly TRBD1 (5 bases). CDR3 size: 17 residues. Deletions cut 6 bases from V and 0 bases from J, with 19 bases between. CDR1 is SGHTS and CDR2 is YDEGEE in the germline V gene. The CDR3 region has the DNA TGTGCCAGCATCCCCCTCGACAGTGCCATTAGCAATCAGCCCCAGCATTTT. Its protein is CASIPLDSAISNQPQHF.

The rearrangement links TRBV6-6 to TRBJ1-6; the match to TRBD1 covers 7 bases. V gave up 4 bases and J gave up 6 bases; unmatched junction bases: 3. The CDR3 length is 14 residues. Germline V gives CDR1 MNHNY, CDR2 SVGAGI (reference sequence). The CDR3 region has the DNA TGTGCCAGCAGTTCGGGGACAGCTAATTCACCCCTCCACTTT. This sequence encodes CASSSGTANSPLHF.

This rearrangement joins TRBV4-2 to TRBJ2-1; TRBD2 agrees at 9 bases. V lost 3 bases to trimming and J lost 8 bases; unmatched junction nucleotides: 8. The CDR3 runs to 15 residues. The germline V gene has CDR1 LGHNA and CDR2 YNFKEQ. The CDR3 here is CASSQRGGGIDEQFF. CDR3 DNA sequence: TGTGCCAGCAGCCAGCGGGGGGGAGGTATAGATGAGCAGTTCTTC.